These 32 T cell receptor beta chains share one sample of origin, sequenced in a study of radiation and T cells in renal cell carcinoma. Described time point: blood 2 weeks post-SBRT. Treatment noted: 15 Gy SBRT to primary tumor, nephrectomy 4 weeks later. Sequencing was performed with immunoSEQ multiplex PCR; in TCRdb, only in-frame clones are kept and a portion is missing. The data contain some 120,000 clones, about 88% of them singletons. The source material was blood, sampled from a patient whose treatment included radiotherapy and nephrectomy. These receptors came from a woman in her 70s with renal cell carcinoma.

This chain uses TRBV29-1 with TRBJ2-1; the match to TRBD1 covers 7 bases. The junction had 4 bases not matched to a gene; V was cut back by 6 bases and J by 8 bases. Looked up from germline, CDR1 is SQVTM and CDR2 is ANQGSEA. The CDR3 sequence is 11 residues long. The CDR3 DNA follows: TGCAGCGTAGGGGACAGCCATGAGCAGTTCTTC. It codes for CSVGDSHEQFF.

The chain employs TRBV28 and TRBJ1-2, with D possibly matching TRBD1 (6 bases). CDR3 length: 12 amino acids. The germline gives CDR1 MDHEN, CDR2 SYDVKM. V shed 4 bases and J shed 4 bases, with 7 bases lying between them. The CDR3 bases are TGTGCCAGCAGTTACAGGGTCTATGGCTACACCTTC. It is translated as CASSYRVYGYTF.

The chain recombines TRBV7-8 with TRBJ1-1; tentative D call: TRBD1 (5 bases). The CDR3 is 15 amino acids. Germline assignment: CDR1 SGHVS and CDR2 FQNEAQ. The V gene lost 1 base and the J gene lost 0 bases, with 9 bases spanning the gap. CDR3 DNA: TGTGCCAGCAGCTTAGGGCTGGGACTGAACACTGAAGCTTTCTTT. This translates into CASSLGLGLNTEAFF.

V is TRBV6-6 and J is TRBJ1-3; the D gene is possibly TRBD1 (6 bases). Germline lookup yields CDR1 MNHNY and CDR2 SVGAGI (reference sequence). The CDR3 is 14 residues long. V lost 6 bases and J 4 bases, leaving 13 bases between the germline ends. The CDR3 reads CASRYPGGGNTIYF. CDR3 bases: TGTGCCAGCAGATACCCGGGGGGCGGAAACACCATATATTTT.

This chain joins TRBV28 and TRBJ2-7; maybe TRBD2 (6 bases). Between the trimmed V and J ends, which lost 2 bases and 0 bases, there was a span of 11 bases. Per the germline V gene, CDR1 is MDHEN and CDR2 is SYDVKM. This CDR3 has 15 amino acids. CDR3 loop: CASSLGGVSSYEQYF. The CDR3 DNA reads TGTGCCAGCAGTTTAGGCGGGGTTAGCTCCTACGAGCAGTACTTC.

CDR3 loop: CASSVGQPAYEQYF. CDR3 nucleotides: TGTGCCAGCAGCGTAGGACAGCCTGCCTACGAGCAGTACTTC. V is TRBV9 and J is TRBJ2-7; tentative D call: TRBD1 (5 bases). The CDR3 totals 14 residues. V was trimmed by 0 bases and J by 2 bases, leaving 9 bases between them. Germline loops: CDR1 SGDLS, CDR2 YYNGEE. Combining the CDR3 with reference TRBV9 and TRBJ2-7 gives the whole variable domain DSGVTQTPKHLITATGQRVTLRCSPRSGDLSVYWYQQSLDQGLQFLIQYYNGEERAKGNILERFSAQQFPDLHSELNLSSLELGDSALYFCASSVGQPAYEQYFGPGTRLTVT.

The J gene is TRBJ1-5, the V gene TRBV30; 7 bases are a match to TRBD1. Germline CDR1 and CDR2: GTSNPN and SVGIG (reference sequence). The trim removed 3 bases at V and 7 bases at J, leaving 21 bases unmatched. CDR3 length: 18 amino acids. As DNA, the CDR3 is TGTGCCTGGAGCCCACGGAGGCAGGGGGGGTATTTTAACCAGCCCCAGCATTTT. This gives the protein CAWSPRRQGGYFNQPQHF.

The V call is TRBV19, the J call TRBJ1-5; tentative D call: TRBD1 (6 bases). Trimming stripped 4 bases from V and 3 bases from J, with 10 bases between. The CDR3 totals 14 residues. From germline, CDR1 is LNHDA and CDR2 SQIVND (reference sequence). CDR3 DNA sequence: TGTGCCAGTAGTACGAGGGACACCAATCAGCCCCAGCATTTT. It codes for CASSTRDTNQPQHF.

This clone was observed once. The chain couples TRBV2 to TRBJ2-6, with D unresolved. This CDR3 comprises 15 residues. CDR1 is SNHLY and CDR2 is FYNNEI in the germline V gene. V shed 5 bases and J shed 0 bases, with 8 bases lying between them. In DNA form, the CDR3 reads TGTGCCAGCAGTAATACACCCTCTGGGGCCAACGTCCTGACTTTC. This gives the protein CASSNTPSGANVLTF.

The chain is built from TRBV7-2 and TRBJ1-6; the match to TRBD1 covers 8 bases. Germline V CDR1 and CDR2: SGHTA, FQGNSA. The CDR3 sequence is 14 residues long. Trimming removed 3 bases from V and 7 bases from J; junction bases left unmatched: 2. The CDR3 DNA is TGTGCCAGCAGCTTCACAGGGGGAAATTCACCCCTCCACTTT. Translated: CASSFTGGNSPLHF.

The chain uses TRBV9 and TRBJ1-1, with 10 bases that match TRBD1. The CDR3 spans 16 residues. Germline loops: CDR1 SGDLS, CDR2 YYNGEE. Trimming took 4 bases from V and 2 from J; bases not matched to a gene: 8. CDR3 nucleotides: TGTGCCAGCAGCCACCGACAGGGGGCATTAAACACTGAAGCTTTCTTT. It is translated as CASSHRQGALNTEAFF.

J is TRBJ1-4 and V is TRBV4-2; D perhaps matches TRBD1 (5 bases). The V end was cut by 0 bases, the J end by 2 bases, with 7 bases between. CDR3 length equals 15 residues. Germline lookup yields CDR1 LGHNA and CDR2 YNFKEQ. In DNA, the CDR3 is TGTGCCAGCAGCCAAGATGAGGGGACTAATGAAAAACTGTTTTTT. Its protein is CASSQDEGTNEKLFF.

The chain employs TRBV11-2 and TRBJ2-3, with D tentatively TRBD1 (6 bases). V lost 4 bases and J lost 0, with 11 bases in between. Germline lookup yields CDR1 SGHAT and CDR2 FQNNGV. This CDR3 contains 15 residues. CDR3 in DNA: TGTGCCAGCAGCTCACAGGGCAAGAGCACAGATACGCAGTATTTT. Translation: CASSSQGKSTDTQYF.

The CDR3 DNA reads as TGTGCCAGCAGTCCTACAAACTATGGCTACACCTTC. This gives the protein CASSPTNYGYTF. V usage is TRBV2 and J usage is TRBJ1-2; D is undetermined. From germline, CDR1 is SNHLY and CDR2 FYNNEI. V was trimmed by 5 bases and J by 2 bases, leaving 6 bases between them. The CDR3 has 12 residues. Supplemented by reference TRBV2 and TRBJ1-2, the full variable domain reads EPEVTQTPSHQVTQMGQEVILRCVPISNHLYFYWYRQILGQKVEFLVSFYNNEISEKSEIFDDQFSVERPDGSNFTLKIRSTKLEDSAMYFCASSPTNYGYTFGSGTRLTVV.

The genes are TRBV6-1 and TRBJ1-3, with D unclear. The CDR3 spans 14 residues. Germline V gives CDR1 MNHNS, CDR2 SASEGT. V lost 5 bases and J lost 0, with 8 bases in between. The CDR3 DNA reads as TGTGCCAGCAGTACAACCCGCTCTGGAAACACCATATATTTT. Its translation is CASSTTRSGNTIYF.

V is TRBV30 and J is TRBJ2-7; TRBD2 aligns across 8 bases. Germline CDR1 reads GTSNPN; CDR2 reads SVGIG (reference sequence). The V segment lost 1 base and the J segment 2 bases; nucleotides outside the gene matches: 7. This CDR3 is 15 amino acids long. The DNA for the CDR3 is TGTGCCTGGAGTGCCGGGACTAGGCCTACCTACGAGCAGTACTTC. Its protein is CAWSAGTRPTYEQYF.

The CDR3 here is CASSIGTGDGGYTF. The CDR3 DNA is TGCGCCAGCAGCATTGGGACAGGGGACGGCGGCTACACCTTC. V is TRBV5-1 and J is TRBJ1-2; 10 nucleotides line up with TRBD1. CDR3 size: 14 residues. V trimming: 4 bases; J trimming: 8 bases; junction bases outside the gene matches: 8. The germline V gene encodes CDR1 SGHRS and CDR2 YFSETQ.

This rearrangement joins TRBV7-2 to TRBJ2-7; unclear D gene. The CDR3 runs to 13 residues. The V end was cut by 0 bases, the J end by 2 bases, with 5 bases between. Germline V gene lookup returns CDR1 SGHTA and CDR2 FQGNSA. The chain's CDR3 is CASSLAVPYEQYF. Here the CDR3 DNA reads TGTGCCAGCAGCTTAGCGGTACCCTACGAGCAGTACTTC.

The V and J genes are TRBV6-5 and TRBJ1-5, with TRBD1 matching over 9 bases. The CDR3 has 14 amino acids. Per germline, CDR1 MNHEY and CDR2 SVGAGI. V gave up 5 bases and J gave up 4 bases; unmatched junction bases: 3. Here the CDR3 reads CASSGTGFNQPQHF. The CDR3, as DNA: TGTGCCAGCAGTGGGACAGGGTTTAATCAGCCCCAGCATTTT.

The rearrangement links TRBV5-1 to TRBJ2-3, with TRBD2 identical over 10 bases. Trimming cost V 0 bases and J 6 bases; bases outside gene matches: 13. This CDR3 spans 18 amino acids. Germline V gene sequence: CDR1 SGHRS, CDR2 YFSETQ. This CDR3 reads CASSLAKSGGAGVDTQYF. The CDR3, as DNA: TGCGCCAGCAGCTTGGCCAAGAGCGGGGGGGCCGGAGTGGATACGCAGTATTTT. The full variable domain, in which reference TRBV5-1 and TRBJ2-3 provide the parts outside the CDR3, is KAGVTQTPRYLIKTRGQQVTLSCSPISGHRSVSWYQQTPGQGLQFLFEYFSETQRNKGNFPGRFSGRQFSNSRSEMNVSTLELGDSALYLCASSLAKSGGAGVDTQYFGPGTRLTVL.

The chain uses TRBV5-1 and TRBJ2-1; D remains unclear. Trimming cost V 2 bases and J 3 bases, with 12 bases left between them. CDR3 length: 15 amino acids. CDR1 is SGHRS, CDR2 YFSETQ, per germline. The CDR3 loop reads CASSFEGYDYNEQFF. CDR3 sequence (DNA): TGCGCCAGCAGCTTTGAAGGTTACGACTACAATGAGCAGTTCTTC.

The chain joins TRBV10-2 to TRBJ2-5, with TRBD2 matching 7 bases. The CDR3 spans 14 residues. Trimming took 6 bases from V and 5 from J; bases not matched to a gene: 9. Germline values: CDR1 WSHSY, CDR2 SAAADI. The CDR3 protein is CASSPGLVGETQYF. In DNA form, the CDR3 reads TGCGCCAGCAGCCCCGGACTAGTAGGGGAGACCCAGTACTTC.

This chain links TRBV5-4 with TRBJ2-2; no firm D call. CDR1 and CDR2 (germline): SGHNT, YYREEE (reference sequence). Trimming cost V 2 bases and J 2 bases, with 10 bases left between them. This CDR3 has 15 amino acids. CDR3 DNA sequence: TGTGCCAGCAGCTTAAACTCAGGAAACACCGGGGAGCTGTTTTTT. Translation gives CASSLNSGNTGELFF.

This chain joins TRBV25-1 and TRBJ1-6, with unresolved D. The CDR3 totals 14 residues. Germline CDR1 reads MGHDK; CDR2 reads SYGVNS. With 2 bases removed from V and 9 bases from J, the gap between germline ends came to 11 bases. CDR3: CASSEVSGSSPLHF. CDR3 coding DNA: TGTGCCAGCAGTGAAGTCTCAGGTAGTTCACCCCTCCACTTT.

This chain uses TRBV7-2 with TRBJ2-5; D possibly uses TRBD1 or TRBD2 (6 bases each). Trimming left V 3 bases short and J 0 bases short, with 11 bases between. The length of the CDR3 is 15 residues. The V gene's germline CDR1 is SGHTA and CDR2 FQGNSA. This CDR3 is CASSFGGGYQETQYF. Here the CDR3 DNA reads TGTGCCAGCAGCTTTGGAGGGGGGTACCAAGAGACCCAGTACTTC. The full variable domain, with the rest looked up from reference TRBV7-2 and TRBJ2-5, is GAGVSQSPSNKVTEKGKDVELRCDPISGHTALYWYRQSLGQGLEFLIYFQGNSAPDKSGLPSDRFSAERTGGSVSTLTIQRTQQEDSAVYLCASSFGGGYQETQYFGPGTRLLVL.

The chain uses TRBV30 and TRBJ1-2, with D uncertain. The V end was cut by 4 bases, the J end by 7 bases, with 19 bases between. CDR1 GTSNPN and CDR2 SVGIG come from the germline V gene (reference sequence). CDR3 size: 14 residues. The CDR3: CAWKVGGPEGGYTF. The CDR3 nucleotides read TGTGCCTGGAAGGTGGGAGGGCCAGAGGGTGGCTACACCTTC.

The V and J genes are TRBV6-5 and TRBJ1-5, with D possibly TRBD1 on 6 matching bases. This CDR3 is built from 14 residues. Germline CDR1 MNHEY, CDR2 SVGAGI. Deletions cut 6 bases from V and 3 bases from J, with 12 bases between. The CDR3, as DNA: TGTGCCAGCAGAGGGGGACGGGACAATCAGCCCCAGCATTTT. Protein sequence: CASRGGRDNQPQHF.

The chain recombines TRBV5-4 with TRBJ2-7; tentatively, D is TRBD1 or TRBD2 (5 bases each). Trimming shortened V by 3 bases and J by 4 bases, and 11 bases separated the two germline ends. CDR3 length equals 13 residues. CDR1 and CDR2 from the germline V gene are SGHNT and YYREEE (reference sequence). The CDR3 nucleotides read TGTGCCAGCAGCTCCGGGACGTATTACGAGCAGTACTTC. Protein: CASSSGTYYEQYF.

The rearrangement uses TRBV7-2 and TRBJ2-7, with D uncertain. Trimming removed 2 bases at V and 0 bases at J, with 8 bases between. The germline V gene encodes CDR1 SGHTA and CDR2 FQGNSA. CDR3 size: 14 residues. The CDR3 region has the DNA TGTGCCAGCAGCTTATACCCAAGCTCCTACGAGCAGTACTTC. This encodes CASSLYPSSYEQYF.

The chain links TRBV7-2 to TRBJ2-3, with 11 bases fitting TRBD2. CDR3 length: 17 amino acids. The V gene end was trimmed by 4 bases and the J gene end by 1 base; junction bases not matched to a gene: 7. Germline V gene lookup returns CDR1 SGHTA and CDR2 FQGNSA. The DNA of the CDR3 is TGTGCCAGCAGCTCGAGTAGCGGGGGGGTTGGCACAGATACGCAGTATTTT. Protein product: CASSSSSGGVGTDTQYF.

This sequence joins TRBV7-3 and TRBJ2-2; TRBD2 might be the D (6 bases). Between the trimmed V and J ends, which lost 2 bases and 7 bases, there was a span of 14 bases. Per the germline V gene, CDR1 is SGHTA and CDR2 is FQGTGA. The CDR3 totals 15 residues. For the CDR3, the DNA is TGTGCCAGCAGCTTAGCGAGAGTGGAGGGCGGGGAGCTGTTTTTT. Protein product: CASSLARVEGGELFF. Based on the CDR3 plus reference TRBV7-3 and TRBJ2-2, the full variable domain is GAGVSQTPSNKVTEKGKYVELRCDPISGHTALYWYRQSLGQGPEFLIYFQGTGAADDSGLPNDRFFAVRPEGSVSTLKIQRTERGDSAVYLCASSLARVEGGELFFGEGSRLTVL.

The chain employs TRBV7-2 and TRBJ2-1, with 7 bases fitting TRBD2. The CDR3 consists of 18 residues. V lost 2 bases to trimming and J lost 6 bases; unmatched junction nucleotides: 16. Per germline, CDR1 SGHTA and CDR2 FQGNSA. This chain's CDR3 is CASSLRAGRTSHRNEQFF. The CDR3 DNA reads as TGTGCCAGCAGCTTACGGGCGGGGAGGACTAGTCATCGCAATGAGCAGTTCTTC.